This T cell receptor (beta chain) was captured in a study of T-cell memory formation after mild COVID-19. This clonotype was counted a few times. Its target is unknown. One entry per CDR3 protein results from TCRdb running MiXCR on the 5' RACE reads. Counted here are approximately 450,000 distinct CDR3 sequences, around a sixth occurring once; the ten biggest clones make up about 12%. CDR1 is ENHRY and CDR2 is SYGVKD in the germline V gene. V shed 2 bases, J shed 2 bases, and the junction held 2 bases outside the gene matches. The CDR3 covers 14 residues. Study-wide results and limits: Second-wave clones with a day 37 peak had unconfirmed SARS-CoV-2 specificity. The study detected some responding clones in pre-infection memory, suggesting cross-reactive memory joined. Most CD4+ clones that shrank were in CM and EM, while CD8+ ones turned up in EMRA.

This chain connects TRBV10-3 to TRBJ2-5, with 7 positions matching TRBD2. The sequencing sample was made of PBMCs or a T cell subset sorted from them (not recorded which). The receptor comes from an adult woman who had mild COVID-19 (a few samples of this study predate the infection). Cell type and time point are not known. The CDR3 spells CAISERGVQETQYF. CDR3 sequence (DNA): TGTGCCATCAGTGAGCGGGGGGTGCAAGAGACCCAGTACTTC.